The 8 T cell receptor beta chains below were found in one sample sequenced in a study of T-cell memory formation after mild COVID-19. TCRdb fed the 5' RACE reads into MiXCR, producing one record per CDR3 protein. This sample carries around 300,000 distinct CDR3 sequences, roughly an eighth of them seen once, and the ten largest clones take around 23%. The specimen was PBMCs or a T cell subset sorted from them (not recorded which). The receptors come from a man aged 18 to 35 who had mild COVID-19 (a few samples of this study predate the infection). Cell type and time point are not known.

The chain employs TRBV2 and TRBJ2-5; D is perhaps TRBD1 (5 bases). The ends were cut back, 9 bases at V and 4 bases at J, with 18 bases in the middle. Germline V gene sequence: CDR1 SNHLY, CDR2 FYNNEI. The CDR3 contains 14 residues. In DNA form, the CDR3 reads TGTGCCAGTCTTCATAGGGGCCTCCGAGAGACCCAGTACTTC. This translates into CASLHRGLRETQYF.

This clonotype showed up just a few times. The chain recombines TRBV6-2 or TRBV6-3 with TRBJ2-1; 12 bases fit TRBD2. CDR3 length: 16 amino acids. Germline trimming cut 6 bases from V and 7 bases from J; bases unmatched to any gene: 10. Germline CDR1 and CDR2: MNHEY and SVGEGT. This chain's CDR3 is CASRASGGVGGNEQFF. DNA for the CDR3: TGTGCCAGCAGGGCTAGCGGGGGGGTTGGTGGAAATGAGCAGTTCTTC.

This clonotype was observed many times. The rearrangement links TRBV5-1 to TRBJ1-1, with TRBD1 matching 7 bases. This CDR3 has 16 residues. The junction had 19 bases not matched to a gene; V was cut back by 4 bases and J by 10 bases. Germline CDR1 is SGHRS and CDR2 is YFSETQ. CDR3 nucleotide sequence: TGCGCCAGCAGCCCCGTGGGGGGAACACAGGGGTCTGCAGCTTTCTTT. The encoded protein is CASSPVGGTQGSAAFF.

The V and J genes are TRBV4-1 and TRBJ1-2, with TRBD1 matching 9 bases. After removal of 1 base from V and 5 bases from J, the junction contained 5 bases not matched to a gene. This CDR3 has 15 amino acids. Germline V gene lookup returns CDR1 MGHRA and CDR2 YSYEKL. The CDR3 protein is CASSQVEGQGYGYTF. The CDR3 nucleotides read TGCGCCAGCAGCCAAGTTGAGGGACAGGGATATGGCTACACCTTC.

The chain uses TRBV7-2 and TRBJ2-5; no reliable D call. CDR1 and CDR2 (germline): SGHTA, FQGNSA. The CDR3 extends over 13 amino acids. V lost 3 bases and J 4 bases, leaving 9 bases between the germline ends. In nucleotides, the CDR3 is TGTGCCAGCAGCTTGGGCGCCATAGAGACCCAGTACTTC. Its protein is CASSLGAIETQYF.

The chain carries TRBV9 and TRBJ2-3; 11 bases align to TRBD2. This CDR3 comprises 14 residues. Per germline, CDR1 SGDLS and CDR2 YYNGEE. J was trimmed by 10 bases and V by 4 bases; bases with no gene match: 8. The CDR3 sequence: CASSLLAGGSAQYF. The CDR3 DNA sequence: TGTGCCAGCAGCTTATTAGCGGGGGGGTCAGCGCAGTATTTT.

This clonotype was observed a handful of times. This sequence joins TRBV4-1 and TRBJ1-5; D call uncertain. Trimming stripped 1 base from V and 4 bases from J, with 8 bases between. In germline, CDR1 is MGHRA, CDR2 YSYEKL. The CDR3 sequence is 14 residues long. CDR3 amino acids: CASSQAGSNQPQHF. Here the CDR3 DNA reads TGCGCCAGCAGCCAAGCTGGGTCAAATCAGCCCCAGCATTTT.

V usage is TRBV3-1 and J usage is TRBJ2-1, with 7 bases that match TRBD2. Germline CDR1 and CDR2: LGHDT and YNNKEL (reference sequence). The length of the CDR3 is 16 residues. V dropped 4 bases and J dropped 6; count of bases not matched to a gene: 12. DNA of the CDR3: TGTGCCAGCAGCCCCAAAGCGGGGTCTCTCTCCAATGAGCAGTTCTTC. Protein product: CASSPKAGSLSNEQFF.